Listed here are 9 T cell receptor beta chains from one sample, sequenced in a study of cytomegalovirus exposure and HLA in healthy donors. Use of 60 Vbeta and 13 Jbeta primers characterized the PCR. The assay was immunoSEQ multiplex PCR, and TCRdb's table has in-frame clones only and misses some. The sample lists around 90,000 clones, about 85% occurring once. Sequencing was performed on PBMCs. The receptors originated from a man between 35 and 55 years old in good health and CMV-seropositive.

The chain has TRBV28 and TRBJ1-3, with 11 bases matching TRBD1. Germline CDR1 is MDHEN and CDR2 is SYDVKM. The CDR3 sequence is 12 residues long. V lost 8 bases, J lost 11 bases, and 5 bases stayed unmatched. As DNA, the CDR3 is TGTGCCAGCGGGCTGGGACAGGGGGCCATATATTTT. It codes for CASGLGQGAIYF. Drawing the rest from reference TRBV28 and TRBJ1-3, the complete variable domain is DVKVTQSSRYLVKRTGEKVFLECVQDMDHENMFWYRQDPGLGLRLIYFSYDVKMKEKGDIPEGYSVSREKKERFSLILESASTNQTSMYLCASGLGQGAIYFGEGSWLTVV.

This chain connects TRBV7-9 to TRBJ1-2; D may be TRBD1 (5 bases). The V end lost 5 bases, the J end lost 8 bases, and 15 bases lay between the germline ends. The CDR3 extends over 13 amino acids. Germline V gives CDR1 SEHNR, CDR2 FQNEAQ (reference sequence). The CDR3 nucleotides are TGTGCCAGCAGCCCAGCCGTTGGGGGGGGCTACACCTTC. It is translated as CASSPAVGGGYTF.

This CDR3 is CASSEGRVQNYGYTF. As DNA, the CDR3 is TGTGCCAGCAGTGAAGGCAGGGTCCAGAACTATGGCTACACCTTC. The V call is TRBV6-1, the J call TRBJ1-2; D may be TRBD1 (5 bases). The V end lost 1 base, the J end lost 2 bases, and 11 bases lay between the germline ends. CDR1 and CDR2 from the germline V gene are MNHNS and SASEGT. The CDR3 contains 15 residues.

The chain uses TRBV5-1 and TRBJ2-7; TRBD1 matches 9 bases. Per the germline V gene, CDR1 is SGHRS and CDR2 is YFSETQ. The V and J ends lost 2 bases and 4 bases, in that order; junction bases with no gene match: 7. The CDR3 covers 15 residues. Written as DNA, the CDR3 is TGCGCCAGCAGCTTAATATGGGACAGGGAGTACGAGCAGTACTTC. It encodes CASSLIWDREYEQYF.

This sequence joins TRBV28 and TRBJ2-1, with D tentatively TRBD2 (7 bases). This CDR3 is 15 amino acids long. Germline loops: CDR1 MDHEN, CDR2 SYDVKM. V lost 7 bases and J 4 bases, leaving 17 bases between the germline ends. The CDR3 region has the DNA TGTGCCAGCATCCCGGGGGGCGGGAGATACAATGAGCAGTTCTTC. Residues: CASIPGGGRYNEQFF. Based on the CDR3 plus reference TRBV28 and TRBJ2-1, the full variable domain is DVKVTQSSRYLVKRTGEKVFLECVQDMDHENMFWYRQDPGLGLRLIYFSYDVKMKEKGDIPEGYSVSREKKERFSLILESASTNQTSMYLCASIPGGGRYNEQFFGPGTRLTVL.

This sequence joins TRBV6-1 and TRBJ2-7, with 8 bases fitting TRBD1. J was trimmed by 1 base and V by 4 bases; bases with no gene match: 3. Germline V gives CDR1 MNHNS, CDR2 SASEGT. The CDR3 extends over 14 amino acids. CDR3 sequence: CASSGWDRSYEQYF. CDR3 nucleotides: TGTGCCAGCAGTGGATGGGACAGGTCCTACGAGCAGTACTTC.

The CDR3 coding sequence is TGTGCCAGCAGCGTAGACGGTAGCGGCTCTCAAGAGACCCAGTACTTC. Translated, it gives CASSVDGSGSQETQYF. The rearrangement links TRBV9 to TRBJ2-5; D might be TRBD2 (6 bases). V was clipped by 0 bases and J by 2 bases, with 14 bases between them. The CDR3 spans 16 residues. The V gene's germline CDR1 is SGDLS and CDR2 YYNGEE.

The chain is built from TRBV5-5 and TRBJ2-7; 8 bases are shared with TRBD1. Germline V CDR1 and CDR2: SGHKS, YYEKEE (reference sequence). J gave up 6 bases and V 0 bases, and 11 bases lay outside the gene matches. The CDR3 loop spans 16 amino acids. CDR3 amino acids: CASSLVPRGPSGEQYF. The CDR3 DNA follows: TGTGCCAGCAGCTTGGTTCCCAGGGGGCCCTCAGGCGAGCAGTACTTC.

Concerning this clone: The junction departs from the called germline gene at one end, perhaps through a read error. The chain has TRBV7-7 and TRBJ1-4; TRBD1 agrees at 7 bases. From germline, CDR1 is SSHAT and CDR2 FNYEAQ (reference sequence). The CDR3 covers 15 residues. The CDR3: CASSQSTGPGEKLFF. The CDR3 nucleotides read TGTGCTAGCAGCCAATCGACAGGGCCAGGTGAAAAACTGTTTTTT.